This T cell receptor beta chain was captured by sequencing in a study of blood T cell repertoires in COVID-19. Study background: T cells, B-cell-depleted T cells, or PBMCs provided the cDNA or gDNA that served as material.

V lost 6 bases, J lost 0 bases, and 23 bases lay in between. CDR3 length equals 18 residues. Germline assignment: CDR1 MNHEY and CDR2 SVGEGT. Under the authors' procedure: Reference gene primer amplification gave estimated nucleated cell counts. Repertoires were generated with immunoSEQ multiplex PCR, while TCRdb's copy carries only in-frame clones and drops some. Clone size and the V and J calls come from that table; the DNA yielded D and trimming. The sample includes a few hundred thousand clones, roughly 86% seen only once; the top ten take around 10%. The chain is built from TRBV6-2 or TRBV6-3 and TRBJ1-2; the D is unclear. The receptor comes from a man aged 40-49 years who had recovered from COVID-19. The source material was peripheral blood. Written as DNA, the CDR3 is TGTGCCAGCAGCCCACCCCAGTTGGGCATTCAAGCTAACTATGGCTACACCTTC. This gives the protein CASSPPQLGIQANYGYTF.